This T cell receptor beta chain was captured in a study of T cells in Graves' hyperthyroidism and ophthalmopathy. Study findings and constraints: Most clonotypes expanded in thyroid above 0.001 were likewise present in blood. Classification by a 13 V-J model distinguished ophthalmopathy from stable hyperthyroidism.

This clonotype has more than one count but fewer than ten. No antigen is known for it. V lost 5 bases and J 5 bases, leaving 16 bases between the germline ends. This CDR3 is 15 amino acids long. Germline V gene lookup returns CDR1 SEHNR and CDR2 FQNEAQ (reference sequence). Diagnoses used clinical symptoms, serum thyroxine and TRAb, thyroid ultrasound and orbital computed tomography. RNA transcripts were the template for amplifying TCR beta CDR3 regions. During a first-round RT-PCR of the TCR CDR3, the HTBI primer set was used. TCRdb reprocessed the multiplex PCR reads with MiXCR, giving one entry per CDR3 protein. The profile shows fewer than 400,000 distinct CDR3 sequences, more than 20% of them singletons.

The sample was blood. The receptor's source is a man aged 45-60 years with Graves' hyperthyroidism. V and J are TRBV7-9 and TRBJ2-1, with D perhaps TRBD1 or TRBD2 (5 bases each). CDR3 sequence reads: CASSLGARRNNEQFF. In DNA form, the CDR3 reads TGTGCCAGCAGCCTAGGGGCTCGGAGGAACAATGAGCAGTTCTTC.